This section outlines one T cell receptor beta chain sequence together with its context. Antigen: not known. The CDR3 extends over 12 amino acids. The V gene lost 2 bases and the J gene lost 6 bases, with 7 bases spanning the gap. The V gene's germline CDR1 is MNHEY and CDR2 SVGAGI. As for time point: cycle 4 day 1 (C4D1), after more than five weeks of nivolumab. With no exception, relapse followed autologous stem cell transplantation in all patients, and brentuximab vedotin exposure varied. This specimen comes from a study of PD-1 blockade in classical Hodgkin lymphoma. Study-wide context: Patients were dosed intravenously with nivolumab at 3 mg/kg every 2 weeks.

Sequencing used immunoSEQ multiplex PCR; TCRdb keeps in-frame clones, though not all of them. This sample carries about 64,000 clones, around 90% of them seen once, and the ten largest clones take over 9%. Regarding the study as a whole: Differences between repertoires have undefined causes, possibly disease activity or prior therapy. Before treatment, complete responders showed about the same diversity as newly diagnosed patients.

The clonotype originates from a human donor with classical Hodgkin lymphoma. The chain has TRBV6-5 and TRBJ1-2; D possibly corresponds to TRBD1 (5 bases). Sequenced material: peripheral blood mononuclear cells (PBMCs), taken before the fourth cycle of nivolumab. CDR3 protein: CASSYLGDGYTF. CDR3 DNA: TGTGCCAGCAGTTACCTAGGGGATGGCTACACCTTC.